This T cell receptor beta chain was identified during a study of cytomegalovirus exposure and HLA in healthy donors. The study's findings and limits: Associated with cytomegalovirus, according to the listing, were fewer than 200 TCR beta chains.

This CDR3 contains 12 residues. After removal of 6 bases from V and 2 bases from J, the junction contained 2 bases not matched to a gene. The germline V gene has CDR1 SQVTM and CDR2 ANQGSEA. Assay used: immunoSEQ multiplex PCR; TCRdb lists only in-frame clones, some missing. Among some 200,000 clones, more than 65% were seen once, and the ten largest hold approximately 3%. There are a few counts of this clone. Its specificity is unknown. Input material: PBMCs. This TCR derives from a woman between 18 and 29 years old in good health and CMV-seropositive. The chain recombines TRBV29-1 with TRBJ2-7; 9 bases fit TRBD1. The CDR3 DNA reads TGCAGCGTAGGACAGGGGACCTACGAGCAGTACTTC. Translating it yields CSVGQGTYEQYF.